The subject of this entry is one TCR beta chain. Some clones are missing from TCRdb's copy, which holds only in-frame ones; the method was immunoSEQ multiplex PCR. The sample has 350,000 to 550,000 clones; roughly nine tenths are singletons. These data belong to a study of blood T cell repertoires in COVID-19. Germline assignment: CDR1 ENHRY and CDR2 SYGVKD. The germline V and J ends were trimmed by 6 bases and 5 bases, with 11 bases remaining between them. The CDR3 has 13 amino acids. The rearrangement links TRBV10-3 to TRBJ1-5; D not certain. This sequence was found in a man aged 25-45 years who had recovered from COVID-19. The sample comprised PBMCs or T cells enriched from blood (not recorded which). DNA of the CDR3: TGTGCCATCAGGAGACAAGACGATCAGCCCCAGCATTTT. Its protein is CAIRRQDDQPQHF.